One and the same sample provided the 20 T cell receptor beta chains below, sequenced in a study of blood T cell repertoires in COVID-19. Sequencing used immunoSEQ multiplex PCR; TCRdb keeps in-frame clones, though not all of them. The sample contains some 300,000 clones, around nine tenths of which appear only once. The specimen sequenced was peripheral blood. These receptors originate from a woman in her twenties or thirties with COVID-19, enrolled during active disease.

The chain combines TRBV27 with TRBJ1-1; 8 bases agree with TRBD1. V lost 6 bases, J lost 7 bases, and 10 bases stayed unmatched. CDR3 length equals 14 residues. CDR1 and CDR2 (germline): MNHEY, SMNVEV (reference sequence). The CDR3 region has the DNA TGTGCCAGCAGGACCTACGGGACAGGAATTGAAGCTTTCTTT. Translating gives CASRTYGTGIEAFF.

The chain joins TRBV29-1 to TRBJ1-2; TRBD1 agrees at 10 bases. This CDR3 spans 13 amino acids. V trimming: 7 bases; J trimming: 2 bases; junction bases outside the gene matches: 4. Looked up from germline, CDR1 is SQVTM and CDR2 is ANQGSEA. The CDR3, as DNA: TGCAGCGCCGGACAGGGGGGGAACTATGGCTACACCTTC. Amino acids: CSAGQGGNYGYTF. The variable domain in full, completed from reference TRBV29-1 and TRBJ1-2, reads SAVISQKPSRDICQRGTSLTIQCQVDSQVTMMFWYRQQPGQSLTLIATANQGSEATYESGFVIDKFPISRPNLTFSTLTVSNMSPEDSSIYLCSAGQGGNYGYTFGSGTRLTVV.

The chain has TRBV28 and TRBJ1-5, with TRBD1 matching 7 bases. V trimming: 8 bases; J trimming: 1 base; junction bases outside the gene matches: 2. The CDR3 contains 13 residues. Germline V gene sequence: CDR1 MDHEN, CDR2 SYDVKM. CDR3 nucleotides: TGTGCCAGCCGCAGGGGGAGCAATCAGCCCCAGCATTTT. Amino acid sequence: CASRRGSNQPQHF.

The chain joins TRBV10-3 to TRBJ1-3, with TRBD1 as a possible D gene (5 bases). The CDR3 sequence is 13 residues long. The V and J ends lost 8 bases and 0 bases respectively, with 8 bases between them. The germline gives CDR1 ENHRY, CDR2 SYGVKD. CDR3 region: CAIGQNSGNTIYF. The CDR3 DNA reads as TGTGCCATCGGACAAAACTCTGGAAACACCATATATTTT.

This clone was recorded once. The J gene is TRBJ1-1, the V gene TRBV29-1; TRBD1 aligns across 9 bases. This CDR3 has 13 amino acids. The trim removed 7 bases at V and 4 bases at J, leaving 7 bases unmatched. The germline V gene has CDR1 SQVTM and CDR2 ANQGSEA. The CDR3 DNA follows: TGCAGCGCACGACAGGGGGGAGCCACTGAAGCTTTCTTT. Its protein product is CSARQGGATEAFF.

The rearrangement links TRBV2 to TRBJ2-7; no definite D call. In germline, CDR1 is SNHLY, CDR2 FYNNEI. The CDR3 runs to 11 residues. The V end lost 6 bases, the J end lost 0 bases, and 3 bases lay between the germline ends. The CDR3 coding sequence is TGTGCCAGCAGGAGCTCCTACGAGCAGTACTTC. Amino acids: CASRSSYEQYF.

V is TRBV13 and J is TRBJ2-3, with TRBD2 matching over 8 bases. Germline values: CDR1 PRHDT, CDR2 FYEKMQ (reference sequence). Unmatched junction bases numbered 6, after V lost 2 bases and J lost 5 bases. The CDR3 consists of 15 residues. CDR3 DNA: TGTGCCAGCAGCTTATCGCGGGGGGCCGGAGATACGCAGTATTTT. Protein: CASSLSRGAGDTQYF.

Written as DNA, the CDR3 is TGCGCCAGCAGCATAACTAGCGCCGGTGAGCAGTTCTTC. Its translation is CASSITSAGEQFF. The chain recombines TRBV5-1 with TRBJ2-1; TRBD2 aligns across 7 bases. J was trimmed by 9 bases and V by 4 bases; bases with no gene match: 7. The CDR3 has 13 residues. Germline V gene lookup returns CDR1 SGHRS and CDR2 YFSETQ.

CDR3: CASSADTYNEQFF. The CDR3 DNA is TGTGCCAGCAGCGCTGACACCTACAATGAGCAGTTCTTC. The V and J genes are TRBV9 and TRBJ2-1; D is ambiguous. There are 13 residues in the CDR3. Trimming removed 3 bases at V and 2 bases at J, with 6 bases between. The germline V gene encodes CDR1 SGDLS and CDR2 YYNGEE.

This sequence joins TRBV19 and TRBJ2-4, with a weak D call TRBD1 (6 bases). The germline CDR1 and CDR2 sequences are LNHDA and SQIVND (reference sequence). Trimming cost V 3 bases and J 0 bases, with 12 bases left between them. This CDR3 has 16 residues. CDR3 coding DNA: TGTGCCAGTAGTATCAGGCAGGGGTTAGCCAAAAACATTCAGTACTTC. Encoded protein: CASSIRQGLAKNIQYF.

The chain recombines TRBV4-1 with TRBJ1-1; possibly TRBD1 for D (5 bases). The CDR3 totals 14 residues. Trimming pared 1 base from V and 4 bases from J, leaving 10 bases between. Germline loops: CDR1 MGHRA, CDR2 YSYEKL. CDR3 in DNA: TGCGCCAGCAGCCAAGGGTACGGGGGCACTGAAGCTTTCTTT. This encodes CASSQGYGGTEAFF.

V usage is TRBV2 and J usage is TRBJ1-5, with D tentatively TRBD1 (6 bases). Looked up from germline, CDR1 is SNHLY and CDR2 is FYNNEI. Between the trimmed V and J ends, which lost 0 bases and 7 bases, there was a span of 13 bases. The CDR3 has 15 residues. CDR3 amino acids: CASSEAGGATQPQHF. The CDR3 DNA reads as TGTGCCAGCAGTGAAGCAGGGGGGGCAACGCAGCCCCAGCATTTT.

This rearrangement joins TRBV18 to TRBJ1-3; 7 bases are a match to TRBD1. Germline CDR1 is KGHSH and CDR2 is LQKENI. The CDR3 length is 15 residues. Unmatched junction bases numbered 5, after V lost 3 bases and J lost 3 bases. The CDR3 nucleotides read TGTGCCAGCTCACCGACAGGGACGGATGGAAACACCATATATTTT. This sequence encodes CASSPTGTDGNTIYF. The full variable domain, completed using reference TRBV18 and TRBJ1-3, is NAGVMQNPRHLVRRRGQEARLRCSPMKGHSHVYWYRQLPEEGLKFMVYLQKENIIDESGMPKERFSAEFPKEGPSILRIQQVVRGDSAAYFCASSPTGTDGNTIYFGEGSWLTVV.

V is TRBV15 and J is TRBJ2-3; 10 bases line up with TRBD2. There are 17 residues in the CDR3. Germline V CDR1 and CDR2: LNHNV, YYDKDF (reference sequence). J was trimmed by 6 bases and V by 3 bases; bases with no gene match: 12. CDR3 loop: CATSRGSLAGPRDTQYF. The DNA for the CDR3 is TGTGCCACCAGCAGGGGATCACTAGCGGGGCCGCGTGATACGCAGTATTTT.

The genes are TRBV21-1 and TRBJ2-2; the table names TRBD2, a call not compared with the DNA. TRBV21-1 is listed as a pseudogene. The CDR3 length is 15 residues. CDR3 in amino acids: CASGLKRTNTGELFF. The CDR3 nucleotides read TGTGCCAGCGGCCTTAAGAGGACGAACACCGGGGAGCTGTTTTTT.

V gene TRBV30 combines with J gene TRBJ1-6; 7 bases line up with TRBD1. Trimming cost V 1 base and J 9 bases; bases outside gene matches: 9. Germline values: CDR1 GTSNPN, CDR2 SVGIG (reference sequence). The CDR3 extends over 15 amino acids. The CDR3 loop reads CAWSGGQTARSPLHF. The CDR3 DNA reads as TGTGCCTGGAGTGGGGGACAGACGGCGCGTTCACCCCTCCACTTT.

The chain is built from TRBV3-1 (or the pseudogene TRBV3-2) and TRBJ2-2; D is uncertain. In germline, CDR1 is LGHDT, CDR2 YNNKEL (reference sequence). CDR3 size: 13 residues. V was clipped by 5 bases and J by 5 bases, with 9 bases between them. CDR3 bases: TGTGCCAGCAGCGAAAGGAGTACCGGGGAGCTGTTTTTT. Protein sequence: CASSERSTGELFF.

This chain's CDR3 is CASSPGTGFEQYF. In nucleotides, the CDR3 is TGTGCCAGCTCACCAGGGACAGGGTTCGAGCAGTACTTC. This chain links TRBV18 with TRBJ2-7, with 9 bases identical to TRBD1. The CDR3 consists of 13 residues. Germline V CDR1 and CDR2: KGHSH, LQKENI. The V and J ends lost 2 bases and 6 bases, in that order; junction bases with no gene match: 2.

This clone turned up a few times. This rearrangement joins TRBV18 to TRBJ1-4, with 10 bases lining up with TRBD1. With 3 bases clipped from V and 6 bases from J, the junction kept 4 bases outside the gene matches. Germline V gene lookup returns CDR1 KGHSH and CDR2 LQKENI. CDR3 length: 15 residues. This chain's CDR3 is CASSPTGTGDEKLFF. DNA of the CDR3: TGTGCCAGCTCACCTACCGGGACAGGGGATGAAAAACTGTTTTTT.

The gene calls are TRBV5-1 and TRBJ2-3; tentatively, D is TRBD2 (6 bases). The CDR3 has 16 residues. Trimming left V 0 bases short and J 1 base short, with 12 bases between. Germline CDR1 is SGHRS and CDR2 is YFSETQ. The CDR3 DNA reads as TGCGCCAGCAGCTTGGGACCCGAGCGGGGCACAGATACGCAGTATTTT. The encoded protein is CASSLGPERGTDTQYF.